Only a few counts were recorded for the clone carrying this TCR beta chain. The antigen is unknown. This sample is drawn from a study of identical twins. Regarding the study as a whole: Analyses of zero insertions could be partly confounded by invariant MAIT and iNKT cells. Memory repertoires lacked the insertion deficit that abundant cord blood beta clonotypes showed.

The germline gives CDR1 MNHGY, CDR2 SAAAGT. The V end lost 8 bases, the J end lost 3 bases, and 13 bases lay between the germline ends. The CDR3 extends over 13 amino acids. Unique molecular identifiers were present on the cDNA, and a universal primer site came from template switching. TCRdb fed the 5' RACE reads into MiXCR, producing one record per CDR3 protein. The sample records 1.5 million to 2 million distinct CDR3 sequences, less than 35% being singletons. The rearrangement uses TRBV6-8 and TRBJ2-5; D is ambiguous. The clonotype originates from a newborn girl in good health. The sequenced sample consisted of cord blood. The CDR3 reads CASLFYSEETQYF. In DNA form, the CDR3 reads TGTGCCAGCCTATTCTATTCCGAAGAGACCCAGTACTTC.